This T cell receptor beta chain was recorded in a study of blood T cell repertoires in COVID-19. Study context: T cells, B-cell-depleted T cells, or PBMCs supplied cDNA or gDNA.

How the authors handled the data: Amplification with reference gene primers provided the estimates of nucleated cell counts. Sequenced by immunoSEQ multiplex PCR; TCRdb stores in-frame clones only, minus some. For V, J and clone size, that table is used; D and trimming come from the DNA. The repertoire includes approximately 440,000 clones, less than 95% of them detected once, and under 0.7% sits in the top ten. CDR1 is LGHDT and CDR2 is YNNKEL in the germline V gene (reference sequence). The CDR3 extends over 16 amino acids. The V gene lost 2 bases and the J gene lost 10 bases, with 23 bases spanning the gap. Participant ages covered roughly 18 to 89 years across around 22 US areas. Which cohort a participant joined came from the clinical history participants gave.

V is TRBV3-1 (or the pseudogene TRBV3-2) and J is TRBJ1-1; D is possibly TRBD1 (6 bases). This receptor was obtained from a man between 18 and 29 years old who had recovered from COVID-19. The sequenced sample was PBMCs or T cells enriched from blood (not recorded which). CDR3 DNA: TGTGCCAGCAGCCAACGCAACTGGGGGACACCACGAGGAGCTTTCTTT. Protein sequence: CASSQRNWGTPRGAFF.